This TCR beta chain was sequenced for a study of blood T cells in healthy people across ages. Study-level results: As age increased, TCR beta diversity per million T cells fell in a roughly linear fashion. Naive and antigen-experienced cells were not separated, limiting conclusive comparison.

Primers used in a second PCR of about 7 to 12 cycles were a sample-barcoded 5' primer and a J-beta primer mix. Every cDNA molecule bore a tag from a template-switch adaptor containing 12 random nucleotides. Using its own MiXCR run on the 5' RACE reads, TCRdb lists one record per CDR3 protein. The sample shows fewer than 1,000,000 distinct CDR3 sequences, 35% to 60% of them seen only once. Of note for this clonotype: The antigen is not known.

The ends were cut back, 2 bases at V and 6 bases at J, with 11 bases in the middle. The germline gives CDR1 SGHTA, CDR2 FQGNSA. The CDR3 has 13 residues. All donors came from Russia, were Caucasian and healthy, and spanned ages roughly 6 to 100. The TCR originated in a man older than 75 in good health. The genes are TRBV7-2 and TRBJ2-7; D might be TRBD1 (5 bases). The sample was blood. CDR3 residues: CASSLRGIGEQYF. The DNA of the CDR3 is TGTGCCAGCAGCTTAAGGGGAATCGGCGAGCAGTACTTC.